The rows below give T cell receptor beta chains drawn from one sample of a study of cytomegalovirus exposure and HLA in healthy donors. The protocol was immunoSEQ multiplex PCR, while the TCRdb copy is restricted to in-frame clones and leaves out a portion. The table records under 35,000 clones, more than 60% of them present only once. What was sequenced was PBMCs. The receptor source for this set is a man over 45 in good health and CMV-seropositive. CDR3s leave out the opening cysteine and the closing phenylalanine or tryptophan. Fields, in order: J gene, clone size, V gene, CDR3 protein. Where a row states a size, it is once, few, many or the class of an expanded clone; other rows omit it.

>TRBJ2-1|.|TRBV7-6
WYRGPDYNEQF
>TRBJ2-3|.|TRBV15
ATSRDLSTDTQY
>TRBJ2-7|.|TRBV29-1
SAEDSYEQY
>TRBJ2-1|.|TRBV29-1
SVQVGAGDEQF
>TRBJ2-1|once|TRBV7-2
ASSRGGQNNEQF
>TRBJ2-1|few|TRBV30
ASQGALERQF
>TRBJ2-5|.|TRBV23-1
ASSQSNRGEETQY
>TRBJ2-1|.|TRBV5-1
ASSLEQRAGNEQF
>TRBJ2-7|.|TRBV28
ASSFVDGEQY
>TRBJ2-7|.|TRBV5-1
ASSLEGTLSYEQY
>TRBJ2-1|few|TRBV7-8
ASSLDWSLFGNEQF
>TRBJ2-7|.|TRBV11-2
ASSREREGYEQY
>TRBJ1-4|.|TRBV5-4
ASTKRGGVDEKLF
>TRBJ1-2|.|TRBV2
ASKSQGAGGYT
>TRBJ2-3|.|TRBV19
ASKGGFSTDTQY
>TRBJ2-3|.|TRBV5-6
ASTPGGSPDTQY
>TRBJ1-4|.|TRBV2
ASRPRDFGLGEKLF
>TRBJ1-5|.|TRBV30
AWSVRQGGQPQH
>TRBJ2-5|.|TRBV4-3
ASSQRQGRVETQY
>TRBJ2-6|.|TRBV30
AWSVRGSGANVLT
>TRBJ2-7|once|TRBV4-1
ASSHPGTSGSYDEQY
>TRBJ2-7|.|TRBV10-3
AISRDISYEQY
>TRBJ2-2|few|TRBV28
ASGRTGRTGELF
>TRBJ2-1|medium-sized|TRBV7-9
ASSLLAGGLNEQF
>TRBJ2-5|.|TRBV25-1
ASATTGLSSETQY
>TRBJ2-3|.|TRBV7-6
ASSSGLAEDTQY
>TRBJ1-1|.|TRBV25-1
ASAPSDRNTEAF
>TRBJ1-1|.|TRBV29-1
SSSGADTEAF
>TRBJ2-3|once|TRBV11-3
ASSLGLAGGTQY
>TRBJ2-3|.|TRBV5-8
ASSGWTGSTDTQY
>TRBJ1-5|.|TRBV7-9
ASSSTPNQPQH
>TRBJ1-1|few|TRBV10-1
ASSDGLNTEAF
>TRBJ1-1|.|TRBV5-1
ASSMGQGNTEAF
>TRBJ2-6|few|TRBV5-1
ASSSGQPGANVLT
>TRBJ1-2|.|TRBV28
ASTPREMAYGYT
>TRBJ2-6|few|TRBV4-2
ASSPTGKGIIGGANVLT
>TRBJ2-7|few|TRBV5-1
ASSSTSGAYEQY
>TRBJ1-2|.|TRBV27
ASSKTTGGERGYT
>TRBJ1-5|.|TRBV30
AWTGGGGGPQH
>TRBJ1-1|few|TRBV6-6
ASRDRNTEAF
>TRBJ1-3|.|TRBV13
ASSLPGTGDTIY
>TRBJ2-7|.|TRBV5-4
ASSSAGGRGTYEQY
>TRBJ2-1|few|TRBV28
ASSLSGSGSNEQF
>TRBJ2-2|once|TRBV5-4
ASSSSTGGVSTGELF
>TRBJ2-5|.|TRBV7-9
ASSHDRERETQY
>TRBJ2-5|.|TRBV30
AWMLVGSGEETQY
>TRBJ1-6|.|TRBV4-2
ASSYTGTGAGSPLH
>TRBJ2-5|.|TRBV7-8
ASSLAGGGLTKETQY
>TRBJ2-7|.|TRBV30
AWSWGGWKY
>TRBJ1-2|.|TRBV14
ASSQDKGGAWYGYT
>TRBJ1-4|.|TRBV2
ASSAGQGVVKLF
>TRBJ1-2|.|TRBV9
ASSSQDRLDGYT